This T cell receptor beta chain derives from a study of blood T cell repertoires in COVID-19. Overall study: Sites across the United States, Italy and Spain contributed samples from acute and convalescent COVID-19. T cells, B-cell-depleted T cells, or PBMCs supplied cDNA or gDNA.

Original analysis: Reference gene primer amplification in the assay estimated nucleated cell counts. Profiling relied on immunoSEQ multiplex PCR, and the TCRdb table lists in-frame clones only, not all of them. V, J and clone size were drawn from that table, and D and trimming were deduced from the DNA. This sample yields about 120,000 clones, of which more than 60% are seen a single time; 2% to 3% belongs to the top ten. Germline values: CDR1 SGHVS, CDR2 FQNEAQ. The CDR3 loop spans 13 amino acids. Trimming removed 2 bases from V and 3 bases from J, with 7 bases in between. The clonotype comes from a man aged 50-59 years with acute or convalescent COVID-19. This rearrangement joins TRBV7-8 to TRBJ1-1; D remains ambiguous. The source material was peripheral blood. The CDR3 sequence: CASSLTEDTEAFF. DNA of the CDR3: TGTGCCAGCAGCTTAACGGAGGACACTGAAGCTTTCTTT.